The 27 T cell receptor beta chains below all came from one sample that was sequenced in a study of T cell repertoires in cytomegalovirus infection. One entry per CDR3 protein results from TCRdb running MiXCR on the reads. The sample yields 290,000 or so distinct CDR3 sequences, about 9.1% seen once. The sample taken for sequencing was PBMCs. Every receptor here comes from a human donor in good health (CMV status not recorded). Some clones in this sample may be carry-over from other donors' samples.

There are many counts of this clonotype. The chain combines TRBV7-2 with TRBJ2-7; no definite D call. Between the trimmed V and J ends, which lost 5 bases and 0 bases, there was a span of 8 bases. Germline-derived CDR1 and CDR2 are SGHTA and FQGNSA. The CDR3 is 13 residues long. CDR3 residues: CASSPRRSYEQYF. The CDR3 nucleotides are TGTGCCAGCAGCCCACGTCGCTCCTACGAGCAGTACTTC.

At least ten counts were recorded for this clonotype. The CDR3 loop reads CASSEGRKNTEAFF. The CDR3 coding sequence is TGTGCCAGCAGTGAGGGGCGGAAGAACACTGAAGCTTTCTTT. The chain recombines TRBV2 with TRBJ1-1; tentatively, D is TRBD1 (5 bases). Germline-derived CDR1 and CDR2 are SNHLY and FYNNEI. This CDR3 has 14 amino acids. V lost 3 bases and J 1 base, leaving 9 bases between the germline ends.

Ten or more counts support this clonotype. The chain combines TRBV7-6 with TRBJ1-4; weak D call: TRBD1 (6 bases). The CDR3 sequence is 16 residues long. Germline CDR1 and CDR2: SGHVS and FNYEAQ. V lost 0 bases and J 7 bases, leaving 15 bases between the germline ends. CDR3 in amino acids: CASSLASVGGTEKLFF. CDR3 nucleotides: TGTGCCAGCAGCTTAGCTTCCGTGGGGGGCACTGAAAAACTGTTTTTT.

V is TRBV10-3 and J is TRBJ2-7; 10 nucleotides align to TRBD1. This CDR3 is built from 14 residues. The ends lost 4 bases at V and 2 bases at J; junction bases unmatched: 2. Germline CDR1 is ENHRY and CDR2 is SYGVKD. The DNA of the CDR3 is TGTGCCATCAGTGCCGGGACAGGGGCCTACGAGCAGTACTTC. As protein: CAISAGTGAYEQYF.

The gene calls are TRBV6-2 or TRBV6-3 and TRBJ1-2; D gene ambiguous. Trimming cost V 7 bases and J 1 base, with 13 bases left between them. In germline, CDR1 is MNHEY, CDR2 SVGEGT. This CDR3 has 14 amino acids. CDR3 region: CASNLREVNYGYTF. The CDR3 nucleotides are TGTGCCAGCAATCTGCGGGAGGTTAACTATGGCTACACCTTC.

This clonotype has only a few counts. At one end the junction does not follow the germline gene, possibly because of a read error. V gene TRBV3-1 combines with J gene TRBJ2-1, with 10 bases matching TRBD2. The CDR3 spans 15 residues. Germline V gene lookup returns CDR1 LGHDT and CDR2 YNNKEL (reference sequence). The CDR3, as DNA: TGTGCCAGCAGCCAAGATCTGGTTAGCGGGGGGTCTTTGATCTTC. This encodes CASSQDLVSGGSLIF.

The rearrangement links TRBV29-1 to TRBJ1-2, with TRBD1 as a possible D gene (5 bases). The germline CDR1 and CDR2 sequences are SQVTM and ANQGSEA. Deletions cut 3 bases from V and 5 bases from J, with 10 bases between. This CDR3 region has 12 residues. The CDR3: CSVEDTRYGYTF. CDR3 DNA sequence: TGCAGCGTTGAGGACACACGGTATGGCTACACCTTC.

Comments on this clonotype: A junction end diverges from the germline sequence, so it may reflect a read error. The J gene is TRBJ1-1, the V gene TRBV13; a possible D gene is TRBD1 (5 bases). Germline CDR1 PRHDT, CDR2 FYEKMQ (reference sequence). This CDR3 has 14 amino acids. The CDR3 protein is CASSLGRGSTEAFF. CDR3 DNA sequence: TGTGCCAGCAGCCTAGGCCGGGGGAGCACTGAAGCTTTCTTT.

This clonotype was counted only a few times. The chain's CDR3 is CSASRAGQGMRNIQYF. DNA of the CDR3: TGCAGTGCTAGTAGAGCGGGACAGGGGATGAGAAACATTCAGTACTTC. The chain joins TRBV20-1 to TRBJ2-4; 10 bases map to TRBD1. Per the germline V gene, CDR1 is DFQATT and CDR2 is SNEGSKA (reference sequence). The CDR3 length is 16 residues. V lost 3 bases and J lost 6; bases outside the gene matches: 11.

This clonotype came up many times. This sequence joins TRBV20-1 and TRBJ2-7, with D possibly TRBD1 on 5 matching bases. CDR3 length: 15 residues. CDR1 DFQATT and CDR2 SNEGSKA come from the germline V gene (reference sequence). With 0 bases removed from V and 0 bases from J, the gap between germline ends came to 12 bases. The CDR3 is CSARDSRDSSYEQYV. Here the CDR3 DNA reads TGCAGTGCTAGAGATTCCAGGGATAGCTCCTACGAGCAGTACGTC.

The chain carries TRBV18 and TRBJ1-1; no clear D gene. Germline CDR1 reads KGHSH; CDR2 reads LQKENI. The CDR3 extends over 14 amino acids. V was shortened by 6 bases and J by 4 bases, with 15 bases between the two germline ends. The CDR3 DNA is TGTGCCAGCTCCCAAACGGGAGGGAGCACTGAAGCTTTCTTT. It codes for CASSQTGGSTEAFF.

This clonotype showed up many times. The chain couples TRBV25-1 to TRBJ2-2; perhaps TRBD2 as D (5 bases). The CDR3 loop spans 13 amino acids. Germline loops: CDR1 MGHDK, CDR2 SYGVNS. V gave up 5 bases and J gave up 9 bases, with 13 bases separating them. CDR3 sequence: CASSPGGERELFF. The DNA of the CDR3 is TGTGCCAGCAGTCCCGGAGGCGAAAGGGAGCTGTTTTTT.

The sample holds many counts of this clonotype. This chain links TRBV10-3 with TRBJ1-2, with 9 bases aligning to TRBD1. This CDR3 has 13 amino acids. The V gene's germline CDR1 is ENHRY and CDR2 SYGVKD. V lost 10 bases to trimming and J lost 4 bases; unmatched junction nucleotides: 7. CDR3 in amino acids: CASRDRDGYGYTF. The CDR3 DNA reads TGTGCCAGCCGGGACAGGGACGGCTATGGCTACACCTTC.

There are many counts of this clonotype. The CDR3 loop reads CASSPPGRVGGSSYNEQFF. As DNA, the CDR3 is TGTGCCAGCTCACCACCAGGCAGGGTAGGTGGGAGCTCCTACAATGAGCAGTTCTTC. V is TRBV18 and J is TRBJ2-1; D may match TRBD1 or TRBD2 (5 bases each). Germline CDR1 KGHSH, CDR2 LQKENI. V shed 0 bases and J shed 0 bases, with 18 bases lying between them. This CDR3 is built from 19 residues. Full variable domain (remainder filled in from reference TRBV18 and TRBJ2-1): NAGVMQNPRHLVRRRGQEARLRCSPMKGHSHVYWYRQLPEEGLKFMVYLQKENIIDESGMPKERFSAEFPKEGPSILRIQQVVRGDSAAYFCASSPPGRVGGSSYNEQFFGPGTRLTVL.

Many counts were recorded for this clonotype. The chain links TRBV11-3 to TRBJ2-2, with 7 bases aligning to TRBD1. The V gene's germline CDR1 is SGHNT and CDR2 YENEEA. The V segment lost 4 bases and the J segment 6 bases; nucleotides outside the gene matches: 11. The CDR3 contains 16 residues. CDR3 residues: CASSSRTGAGPGELFF. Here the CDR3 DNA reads TGTGCCAGCAGCTCCCGGACAGGTGCAGGTCCCGGGGAGCTGTTTTTT.

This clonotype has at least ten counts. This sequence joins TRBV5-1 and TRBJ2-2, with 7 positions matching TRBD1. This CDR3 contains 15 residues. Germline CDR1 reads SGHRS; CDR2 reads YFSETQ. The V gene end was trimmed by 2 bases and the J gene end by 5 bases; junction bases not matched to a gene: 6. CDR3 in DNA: TGCGCCAGCAGCTTTACACAGGGGCGAACCGGGGAGCTGTTTTTT. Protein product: CASSFTQGRTGELFF.

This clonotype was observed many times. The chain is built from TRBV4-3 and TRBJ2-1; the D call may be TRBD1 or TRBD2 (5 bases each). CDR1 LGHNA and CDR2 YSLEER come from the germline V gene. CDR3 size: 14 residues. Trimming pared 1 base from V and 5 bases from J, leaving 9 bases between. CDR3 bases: TGCGCCAGCAGCCAAGGGGACGCGAACAATGAGCAGTTCTTC. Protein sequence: CASSQGDANNEQFF.

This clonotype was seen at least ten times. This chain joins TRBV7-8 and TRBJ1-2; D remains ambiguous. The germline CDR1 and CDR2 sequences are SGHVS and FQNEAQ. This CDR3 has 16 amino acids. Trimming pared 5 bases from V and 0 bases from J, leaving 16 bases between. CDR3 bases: TGTGCCAGCAGCCCCGCGGGCAGGACCCCTAACTATGGCTACACCTTC. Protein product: CASSPAGRTPNYGYTF.

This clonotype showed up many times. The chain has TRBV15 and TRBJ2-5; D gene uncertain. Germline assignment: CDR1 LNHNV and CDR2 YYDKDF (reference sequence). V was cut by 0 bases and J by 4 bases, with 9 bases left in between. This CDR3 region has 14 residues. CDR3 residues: CATSRDRSSETQYF. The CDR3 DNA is TGTGCCACCAGCAGAGATCGTTCCTCAGAGACCCAGTACTTC.

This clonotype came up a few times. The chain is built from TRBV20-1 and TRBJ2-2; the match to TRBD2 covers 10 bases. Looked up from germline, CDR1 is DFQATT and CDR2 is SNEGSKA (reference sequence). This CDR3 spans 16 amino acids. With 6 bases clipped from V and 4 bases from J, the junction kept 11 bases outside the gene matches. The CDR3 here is CSAREAGGPSTGELFF. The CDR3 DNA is TGCAGTGCCAGGGAAGCGGGGGGGCCAAGCACCGGGGAGCTGTTTTTT.

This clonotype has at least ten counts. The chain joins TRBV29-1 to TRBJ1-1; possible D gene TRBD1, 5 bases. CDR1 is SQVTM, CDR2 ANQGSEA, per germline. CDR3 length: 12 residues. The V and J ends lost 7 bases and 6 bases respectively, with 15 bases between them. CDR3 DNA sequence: TGCAGCGCCTGGGGGAGGGGCGCTGAAGCTTTCTTT. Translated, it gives CSAWGRGAEAFF.

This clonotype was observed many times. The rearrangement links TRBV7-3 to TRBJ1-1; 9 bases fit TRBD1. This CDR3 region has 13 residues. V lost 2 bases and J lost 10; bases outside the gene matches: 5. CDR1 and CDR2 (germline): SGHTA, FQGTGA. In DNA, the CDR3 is TGTGCCAGCAGCTTAGGGGGACAGGGAGGAGCTTTCTTT. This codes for CASSLGGQGGAFF.

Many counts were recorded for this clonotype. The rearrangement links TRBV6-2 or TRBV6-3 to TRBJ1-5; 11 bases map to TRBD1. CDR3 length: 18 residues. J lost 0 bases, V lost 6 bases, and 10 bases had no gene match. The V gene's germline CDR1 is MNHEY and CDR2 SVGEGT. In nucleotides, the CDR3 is TGTGCCAGCAGCCGTGGACAGGGGGCCCCACTTAGCAATCAGCCCCAGCATTTT. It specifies CASSRGQGAPLSNQPQHF.

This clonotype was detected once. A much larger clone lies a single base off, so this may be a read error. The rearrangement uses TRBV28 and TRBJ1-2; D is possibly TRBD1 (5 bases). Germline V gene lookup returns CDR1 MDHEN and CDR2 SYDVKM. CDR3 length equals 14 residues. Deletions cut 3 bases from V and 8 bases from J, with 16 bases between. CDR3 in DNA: TGTGCCAGCAGTTTCGAAGGGGCTGTTAGCGGCTACACCTTC. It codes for CASSFEGAVSGYTF.

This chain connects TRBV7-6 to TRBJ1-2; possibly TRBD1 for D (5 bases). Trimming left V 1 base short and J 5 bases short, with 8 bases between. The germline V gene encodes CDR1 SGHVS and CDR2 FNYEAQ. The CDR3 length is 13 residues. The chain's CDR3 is CASSLGGRYGYTF. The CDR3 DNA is TGTGCCAGCAGCTTAGGGGGCCGGTATGGCTACACCTTC. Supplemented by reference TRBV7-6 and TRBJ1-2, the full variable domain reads GAGVSQSPRYKVTKRGQDVALRCDPISGHVSLYWYRQALGQGPEFLTYFNYEAQQDKSGLPNDRFSAERPEGSISTLTIQRTEQRDSAMYRCASSLGGRYGYTFGSGTRLTVV.

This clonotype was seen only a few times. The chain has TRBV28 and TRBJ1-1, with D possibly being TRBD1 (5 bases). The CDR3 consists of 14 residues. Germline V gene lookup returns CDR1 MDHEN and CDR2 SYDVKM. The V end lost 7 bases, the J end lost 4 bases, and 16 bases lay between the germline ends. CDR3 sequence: CASKPGGGITEAFF. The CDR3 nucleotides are TGTGCCAGCAAGCCCGGGGGGGGAATCACTGAAGCTTTCTTT.

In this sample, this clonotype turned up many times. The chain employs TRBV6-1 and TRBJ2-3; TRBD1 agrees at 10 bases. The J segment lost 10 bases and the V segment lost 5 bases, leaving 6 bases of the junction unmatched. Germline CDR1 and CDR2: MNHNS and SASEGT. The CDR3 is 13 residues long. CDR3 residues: CASSRQGAQAQYF. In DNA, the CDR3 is TGTGCCAGCAGTAGACAGGGGGCGCAGGCGCAGTATTTT.